Shown below are 8 T cell receptor beta chains from a single sample sequenced in a study of beta chain features in type 1 diabetes. The sequenced template was cDNA made from the entire isolated RNA. Libraries were prepared by immunoSEQ multiplex PCR; TCRdb keeps only in-frame clonotypes and omits some of them. Among under 300,000 clones, around a quarter were seen once, and the ten largest hold approximately 4%. Sequencing was performed on central memory CD4+ T cells from blood. Receptor source: a man in his thirties or forties in good health.

This clone was seen a handful of times. The chain recombines TRBV7-2 with TRBJ2-5, with 12 bases identical to TRBD1. Germline V gives CDR1 SGHTA, CDR2 FQGNSA. This CDR3 has 16 amino acids. With 5 bases clipped from V and 3 bases from J, the junction kept 7 bases outside the gene matches. The CDR3: CASSGGTGGRKETQYF. CDR3 DNA sequence: TGTGCCAGCAGCGGAGGGACAGGGGGCCGAAAAGAGACCCAGTACTTC.

In its sample, this clone was seen a few times. This rearrangement joins TRBV29-1 to TRBJ2-3; D may be TRBD1 or TRBD2 (5 bases each). Germline V lookup: CDR1 SQVTM, CDR2 ANQGSEA. The CDR3 runs 13 residues. V was shortened by 7 bases and J by 1 base, with 12 bases between the two germline ends. In DNA, the CDR3 is TGCAGCGCATGGGACGGCCGCACAGATACGCAGTATTTT. Its translation is CSAWDGRTDTQYF.

Only a few counts were recorded for this clone. The chain is built from TRBV15 and TRBJ2-1; D is undetermined. This CDR3 has 11 amino acids. CDR1 is LNHNV and CDR2 is YYDKDF in the germline V gene (reference sequence). V lost 5 bases, J lost 7 bases, and 6 bases lay in between. The CDR3 loop reads CATSDTNEQFF. The CDR3 nucleotides are TGTGCCACCAGCGACACAAATGAGCAGTTCTTC.

This sequence joins TRBV11-2 and TRBJ2-1; no reliable D call. Trimming shortened V by 0 bases and J by 2 bases, and 8 bases separated the two germline ends. The length of the CDR3 is 15 residues. Germline V gene sequence: CDR1 SGHAT, CDR2 FQNNGV. CDR3 sequence (DNA): TGTGCCAGCAGCTTAGAGCCCAGGCCCTACAATGAGCAGTTCTTC. The encoded protein is CASSLEPRPYNEQFF.

This clone has more than one count but fewer than ten. The genes are TRBV6-5 and TRBJ1-2; 7 bases map to TRBD1. Trimming removed 0 bases from V and 4 bases from J; junction bases left unmatched: 2. The CDR3 consists of 14 residues. Germline loops: CDR1 MNHEY, CDR2 SVGAGI. The CDR3 loop is CASSYSSGGYGYTF. CDR3 bases: TGTGCCAGCAGTTACTCGTCAGGGGGCTATGGCTACACCTTC.

The rearrangement links TRBV10-3 to TRBJ2-1, with D possibly matching TRBD2 (7 bases). This CDR3 is built from 14 residues. Germline lookup yields CDR1 ENHRY and CDR2 SYGVKD. With 4 bases removed from V and 5 bases from J, the gap between germline ends came to 12 bases. In DNA form, the CDR3 reads TGTGCCATCAGTGTCAGAGGGGGGGACAATGAGCAGTTCTTC. It encodes CAISVRGGDNEQFF.

This clone has a handful of counts. The gene calls are TRBV7-2 and TRBJ2-1; perhaps D is TRBD1 or TRBD2 (5 bases each). The germline gives CDR1 SGHTA, CDR2 FQGNSA. Trimming left V 5 bases short and J 9 bases short, with 14 bases between. This CDR3 is built from 13 residues. CDR3 bases: TGTGCCAGCAGCCTACTTGAGGGGATTGAGCAGTTCTTC. Protein sequence: CASSLLEGIEQFF.

This clone was detected only a few times. This rearrangement joins TRBV25-1 to TRBJ2-1; D could derive from TRBD1 or TRBD2 (5 bases each). This CDR3 has 13 amino acids. Trimming shortened V by 7 bases and J by 3 bases, and 10 bases separated the two germline ends. Germline CDR1 reads MGHDK; CDR2 reads SYGVNS. CDR3 bases: TGTGCCAGCAATAGGGACGGCTACAATGAGCAGTTCTTC. Its protein is CASNRDGYNEQFF.